The clone carrying this T cell receptor beta chain was detected ten times or more. The antigen remains undetermined. This specimen belongs to a study of T-cell reconstitution after alpha-beta-depleted transplantation in children. Study-level findings and limits: There were reportedly several hundred expanded graft clones from which alpha-beta T cells came about two months after transplant. From newly produced T cells came most of the T-cell counts and diversity one year after transplant.

Germline V gene data show CDR1 as MGHRA and CDR2 as YSYEKL. Trimming took 1 base from V and 4 from J; bases not matched to a gene: 6. The CDR3 is 15 amino acids. TCRbeta library preparation incorporated unique molecular identifiers. One entry per CDR3 protein results from TCRdb running MiXCR on the PCR reads. Here the sample spans 600,000 to 800,000 distinct CDR3 sequences, under 15% being singletons. The V call is TRBV4-1, the J call TRBJ2-7; 8 bases agree with TRBD2. The source is a girl aged 2-15 years with congenital amegakaryocytic thrombocytopenia, due to receive a stem cell transplant. This specimen was PBMCs, taken before TCRalphabeta/CD19-depleted stem cell transplant. The CDR3 DNA is TGCGCCAGCAGCCAAGGAGTAACTAGCGGATACGAGCAGTACTTC. Translating gives CASSQGVTSGYEQYF.